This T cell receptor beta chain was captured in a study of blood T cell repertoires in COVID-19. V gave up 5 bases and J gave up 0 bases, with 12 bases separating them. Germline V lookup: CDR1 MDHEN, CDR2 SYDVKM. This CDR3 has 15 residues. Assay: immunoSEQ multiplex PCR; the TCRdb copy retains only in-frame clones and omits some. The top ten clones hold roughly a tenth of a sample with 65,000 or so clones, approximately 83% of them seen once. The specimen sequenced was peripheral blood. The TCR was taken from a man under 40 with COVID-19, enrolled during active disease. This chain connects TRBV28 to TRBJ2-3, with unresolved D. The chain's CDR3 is CASSAAMGSTDTQYF. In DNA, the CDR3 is TGTGCCAGCAGTGCAGCTATGGGCAGCACAGATACGCAGTATTTT.